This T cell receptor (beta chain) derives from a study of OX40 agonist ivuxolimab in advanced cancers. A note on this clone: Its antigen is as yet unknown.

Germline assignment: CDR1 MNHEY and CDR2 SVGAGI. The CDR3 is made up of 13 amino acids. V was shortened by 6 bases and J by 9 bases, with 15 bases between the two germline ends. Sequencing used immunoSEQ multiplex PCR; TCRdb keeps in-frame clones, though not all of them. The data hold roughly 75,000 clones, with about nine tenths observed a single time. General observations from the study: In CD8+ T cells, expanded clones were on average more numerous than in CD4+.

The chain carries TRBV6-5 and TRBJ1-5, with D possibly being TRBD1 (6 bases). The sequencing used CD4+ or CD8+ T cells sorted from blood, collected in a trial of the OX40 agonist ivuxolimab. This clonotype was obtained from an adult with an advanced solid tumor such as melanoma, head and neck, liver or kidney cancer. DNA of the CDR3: TGTGCCAGCAGAGGACAGAGCTACGGGCCCCAGCATTTT. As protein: CASRGQSYGPQHF.